This T cell receptor (beta chain) derives from a study of blood T cell repertoires in COVID-19. Study summary: Material from acute and convalescent COVID-19 was sourced from the United States, Italy and Spain. T cells, B-cell-depleted T cells, or PBMCs provided the cDNA or gDNA that served as material.

Patients of the Seattle cohort, enrolled during active infection, were followed longitudinally. Under the authors' procedure: Reference gene primer amplification yielded estimated nucleated cell counts. Generated by immunoSEQ multiplex PCR, the TCRdb table keeps only in-frame clones and is missing some. The D gene and trimming were derived from the DNA, and the V and J assignments and clone size from that table. The sample contains some 200,000 clones, 84% of which appear only once. V shed 7 bases, J shed 7 bases, and the junction held 13 bases outside the gene matches. CDR1 and CDR2 (germline): MNHEY, SVGAGI. This CDR3 is built from 14 residues.

The V call is TRBV6-5, the J call TRBJ2-7; TRBD1 matches at 7 bases. Sequenced material: peripheral blood. This TCR derives from an elderly woman with COVID-19, enrolled during active disease. CDR3 in DNA: TGTGCCAGCAAGCAGAATCTATACAGGGGAGAGCAGTACTTC. Its protein is CASKQNLYRGEQYF.